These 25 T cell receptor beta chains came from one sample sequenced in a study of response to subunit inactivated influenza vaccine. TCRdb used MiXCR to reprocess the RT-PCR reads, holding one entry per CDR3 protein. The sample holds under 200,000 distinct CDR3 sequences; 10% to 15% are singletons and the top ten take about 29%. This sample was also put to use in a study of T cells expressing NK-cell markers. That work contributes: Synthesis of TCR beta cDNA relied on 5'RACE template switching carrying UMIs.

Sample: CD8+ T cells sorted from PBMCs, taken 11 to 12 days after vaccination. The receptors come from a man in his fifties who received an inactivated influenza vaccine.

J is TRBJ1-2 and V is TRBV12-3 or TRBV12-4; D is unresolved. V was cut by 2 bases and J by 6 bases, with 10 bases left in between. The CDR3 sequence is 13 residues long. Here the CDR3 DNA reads TGTGCCAGCAGTTTATTCCCCCTAGATGGCTACACCTTC. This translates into CASSLFPLDGYTF.

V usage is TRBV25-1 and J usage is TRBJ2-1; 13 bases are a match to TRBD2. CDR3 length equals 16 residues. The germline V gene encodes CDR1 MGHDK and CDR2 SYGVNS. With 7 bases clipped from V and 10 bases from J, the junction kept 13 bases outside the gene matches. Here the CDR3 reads CASTEWGLAGTQEQFF. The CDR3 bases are TGTGCCAGCACCGAATGGGGACTAGCGGGAACGCAGGAGCAGTTCTTC.

The CDR3, as DNA: TGCGCCAGCAGTCCCGGGGACTGGCTCCCCGGGCGGACAGATACGCAGTATTTT. Translated: CASSPGDWLPGRTDTQYF. This chain links TRBV10-1 with TRBJ2-3, with TRBD2 as a possible D gene (6 bases). V shed 5 bases and J shed 3 bases, with 24 bases lying between them. Germline assignment: CDR1 WNHNN and CDR2 SYGVQD (reference sequence). This CDR3 has 18 amino acids.

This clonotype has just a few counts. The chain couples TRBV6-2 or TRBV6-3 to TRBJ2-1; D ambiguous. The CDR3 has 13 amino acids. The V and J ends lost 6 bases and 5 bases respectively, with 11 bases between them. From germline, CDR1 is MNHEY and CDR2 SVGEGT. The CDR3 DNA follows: TGTGCCAGCAGCCAGCTACTTGACAATGAGCAGTTCTTC. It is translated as CASSQLLDNEQFF.

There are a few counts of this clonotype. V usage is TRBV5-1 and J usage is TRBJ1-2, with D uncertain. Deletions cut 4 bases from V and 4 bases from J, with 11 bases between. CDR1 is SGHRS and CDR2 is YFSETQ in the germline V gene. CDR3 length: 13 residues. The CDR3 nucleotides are TGCGCCAGCAGCCTGACCAGCTCCTATGGCTACACCTTC. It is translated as CASSLTSSYGYTF.

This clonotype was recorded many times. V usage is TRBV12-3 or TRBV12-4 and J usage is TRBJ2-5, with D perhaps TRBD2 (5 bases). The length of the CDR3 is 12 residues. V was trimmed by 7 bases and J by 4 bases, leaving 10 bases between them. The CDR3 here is CASTLAGETQYF. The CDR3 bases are TGTGCCAGCACCCTAGCTGGAGAGACCCAGTACTTC.

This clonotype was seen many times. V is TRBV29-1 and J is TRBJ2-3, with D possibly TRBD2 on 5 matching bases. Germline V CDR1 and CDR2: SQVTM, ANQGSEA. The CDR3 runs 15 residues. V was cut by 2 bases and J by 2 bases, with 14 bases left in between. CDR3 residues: CSVESTPRDTDTQYF. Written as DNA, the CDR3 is TGCAGCGTTGAATCGACCCCTCGGGACACAGATACGCAGTATTTT.

CDR3 DNA: TGTGCCAGCAGCTCGGGATCTGGGTATGGCTACACCTTC. It yields the protein CASSSGSGYGYTF. This chain links TRBV7-2 with TRBJ1-2, with D unresolved. The CDR3 sequence is 13 residues long. Trimming left V 4 bases short and J 5 bases short, with 11 bases between. The germline CDR1 and CDR2 sequences are SGHTA and FQGNSA.

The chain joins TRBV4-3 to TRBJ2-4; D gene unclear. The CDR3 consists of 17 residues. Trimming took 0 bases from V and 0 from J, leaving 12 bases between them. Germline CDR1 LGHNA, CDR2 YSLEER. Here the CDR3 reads CASSQDPYGIAKNIQYF. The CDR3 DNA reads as TGCGCCAGCAGCCAAGATCCTTACGGAATAGCCAAAAACATTCAGTACTTC.

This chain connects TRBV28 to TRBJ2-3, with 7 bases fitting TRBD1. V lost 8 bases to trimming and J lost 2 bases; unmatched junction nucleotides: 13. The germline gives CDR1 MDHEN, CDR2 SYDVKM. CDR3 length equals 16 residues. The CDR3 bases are TGTGCCAGCGCCTCCATTAGGGACAGAGTCACAGATACGCAGTATTTT. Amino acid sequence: CASASIRDRVTDTQYF.

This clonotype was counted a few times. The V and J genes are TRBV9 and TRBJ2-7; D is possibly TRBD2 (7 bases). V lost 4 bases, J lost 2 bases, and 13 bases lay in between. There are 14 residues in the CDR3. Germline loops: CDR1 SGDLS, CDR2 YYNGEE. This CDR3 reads CASSSDGGPYEQYF. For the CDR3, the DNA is TGTGCCAGCAGCTCCGACGGGGGGCCCTACGAGCAGTACTTC. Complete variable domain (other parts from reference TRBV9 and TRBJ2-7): DSGVTQTPKHLITATGQRVTLRCSPRSGDLSVYWYQQSLDQGLQFLIQYYNGEERAKGNILERFSAQQFPDLHSELNLSSLELGDSALYFCASSSDGGPYEQYFGPGTRLTVT.

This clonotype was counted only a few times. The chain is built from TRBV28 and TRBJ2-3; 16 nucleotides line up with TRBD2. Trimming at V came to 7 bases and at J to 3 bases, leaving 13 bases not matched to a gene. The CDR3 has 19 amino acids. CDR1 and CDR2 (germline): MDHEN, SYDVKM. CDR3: CASTTWGLAGGGETDTQYF. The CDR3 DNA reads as TGTGCCAGCACCACCTGGGGACTAGCGGGAGGGGGGGAAACAGATACGCAGTATTTT.

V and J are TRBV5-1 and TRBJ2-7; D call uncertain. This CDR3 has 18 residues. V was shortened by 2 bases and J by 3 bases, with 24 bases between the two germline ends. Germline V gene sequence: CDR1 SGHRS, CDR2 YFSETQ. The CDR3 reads CASSLPPMVDGSYYEQYF. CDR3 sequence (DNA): TGCGCCAGCAGCTTACCCCCTATGGTGGACGGCAGCTACTACGAGCAGTACTTC. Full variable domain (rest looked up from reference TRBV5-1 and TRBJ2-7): KAGVTQTPRYLIKTRGQQVTLSCSPISGHRSVSWYQQTPGQGLQFLFEYFSETQRNKGNFPGRFSGRQFSNSRSEMNVSTLELGDSALYLCASSLPPMVDGSYYEQYFGPGTRLTVT.

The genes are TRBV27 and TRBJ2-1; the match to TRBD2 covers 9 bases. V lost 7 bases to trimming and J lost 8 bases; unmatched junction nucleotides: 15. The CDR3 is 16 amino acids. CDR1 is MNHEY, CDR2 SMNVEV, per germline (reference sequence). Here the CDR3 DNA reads TGTGCCAGCACCTCTGTCCGGGCGGGAGGGCCGGATGAGCAGTTCTTC. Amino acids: CASTSVRAGGPDEQFF.

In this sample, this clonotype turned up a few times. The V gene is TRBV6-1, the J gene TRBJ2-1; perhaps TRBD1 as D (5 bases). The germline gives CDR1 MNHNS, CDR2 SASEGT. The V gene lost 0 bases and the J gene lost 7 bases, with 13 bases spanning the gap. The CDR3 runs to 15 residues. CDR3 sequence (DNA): TGTGCCAGCAGTGAAGCAATGGGGCACGCGAATGAGCAGTTCTTC. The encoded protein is CASSEAMGHANEQFF.

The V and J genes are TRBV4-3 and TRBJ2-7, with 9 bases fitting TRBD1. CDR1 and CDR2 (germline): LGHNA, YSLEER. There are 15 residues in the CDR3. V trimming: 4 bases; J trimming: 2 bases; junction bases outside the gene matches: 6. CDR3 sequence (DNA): TGCGCCAGCAGCCTAGGGACAGGGCCTACCTACGAGCAGTACTTC. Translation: CASSLGTGPTYEQYF.

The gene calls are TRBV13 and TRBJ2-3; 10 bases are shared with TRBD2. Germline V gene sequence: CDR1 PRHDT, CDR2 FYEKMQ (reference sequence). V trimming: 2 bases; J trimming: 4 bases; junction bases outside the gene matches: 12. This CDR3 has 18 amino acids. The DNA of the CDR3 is TGTGCCAGCAGCTTAATGCTAGCGGGGGATCGGGCCCCAGATACGCAGTATTTT. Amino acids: CASSLMLAGDRAPDTQYF.

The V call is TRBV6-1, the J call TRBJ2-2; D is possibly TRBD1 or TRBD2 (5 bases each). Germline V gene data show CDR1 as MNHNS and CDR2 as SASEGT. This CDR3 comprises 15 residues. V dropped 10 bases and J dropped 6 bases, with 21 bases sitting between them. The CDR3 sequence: CATSLRGVPPGELFF. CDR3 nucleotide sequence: TGTGCCACCTCCCTGCGAGGGGTCCCTCCCGGGGAGCTGTTTTTT.

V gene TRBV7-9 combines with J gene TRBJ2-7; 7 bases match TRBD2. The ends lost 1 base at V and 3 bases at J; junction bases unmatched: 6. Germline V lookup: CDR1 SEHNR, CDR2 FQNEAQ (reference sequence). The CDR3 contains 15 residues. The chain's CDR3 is CASSLGRGLFYEQYF. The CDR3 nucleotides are TGTGCCAGCAGCTTAGGTCGGGGACTATTCTACGAGCAGTACTTC.

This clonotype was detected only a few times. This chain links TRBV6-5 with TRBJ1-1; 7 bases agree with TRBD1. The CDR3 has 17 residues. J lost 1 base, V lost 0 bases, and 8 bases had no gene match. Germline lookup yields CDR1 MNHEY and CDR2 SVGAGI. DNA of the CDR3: TGTGCCAGCAGTTACTCGTCTACAGGGGATAAGAACACTGAAGCTTTCTTT. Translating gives CASSYSSTGDKNTEAFF.

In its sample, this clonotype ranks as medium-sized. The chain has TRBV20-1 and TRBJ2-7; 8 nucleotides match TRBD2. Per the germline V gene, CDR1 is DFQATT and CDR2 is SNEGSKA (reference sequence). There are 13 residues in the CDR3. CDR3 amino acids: CGSWVAGSYEQYF. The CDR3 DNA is TGCGGCTCCTGGGTAGCGGGATCCTACGAGCAGTACTTC.

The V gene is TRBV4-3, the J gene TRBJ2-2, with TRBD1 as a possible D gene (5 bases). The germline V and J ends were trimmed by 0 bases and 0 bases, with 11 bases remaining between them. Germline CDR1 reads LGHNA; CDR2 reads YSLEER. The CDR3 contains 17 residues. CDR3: CASSQDRTQTNTGELFF. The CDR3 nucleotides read TGCGCCAGCAGCCAAGATCGGACACAGACGAACACCGGGGAGCTGTTTTTT.

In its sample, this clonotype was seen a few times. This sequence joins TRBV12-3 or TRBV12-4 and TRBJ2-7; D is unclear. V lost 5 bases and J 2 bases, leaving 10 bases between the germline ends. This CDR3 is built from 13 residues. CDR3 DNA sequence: TGTGCCAGCAGTGCAAATCAGGCCTACGAGCAGTACTTC. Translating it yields CASSANQAYEQYF.

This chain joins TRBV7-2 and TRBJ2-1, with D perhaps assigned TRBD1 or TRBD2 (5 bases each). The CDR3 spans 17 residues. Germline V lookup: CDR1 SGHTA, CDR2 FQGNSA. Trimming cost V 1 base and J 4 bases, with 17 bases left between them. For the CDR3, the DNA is TGTGCCAGCAGCTTAGGTAATTTTGGGACGTTTTACAATGAGCAGTTCTTC. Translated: CASSLGNFGTFYNEQFF.

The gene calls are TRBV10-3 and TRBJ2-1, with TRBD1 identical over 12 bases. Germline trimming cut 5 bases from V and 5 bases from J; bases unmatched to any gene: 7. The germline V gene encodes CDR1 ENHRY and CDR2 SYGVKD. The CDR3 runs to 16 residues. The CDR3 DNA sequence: TGTGCCATCAGTCGGGACAGGGGGCCGAAAGACAATGAGCAGTTCTTC. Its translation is CAISRDRGPKDNEQFF.